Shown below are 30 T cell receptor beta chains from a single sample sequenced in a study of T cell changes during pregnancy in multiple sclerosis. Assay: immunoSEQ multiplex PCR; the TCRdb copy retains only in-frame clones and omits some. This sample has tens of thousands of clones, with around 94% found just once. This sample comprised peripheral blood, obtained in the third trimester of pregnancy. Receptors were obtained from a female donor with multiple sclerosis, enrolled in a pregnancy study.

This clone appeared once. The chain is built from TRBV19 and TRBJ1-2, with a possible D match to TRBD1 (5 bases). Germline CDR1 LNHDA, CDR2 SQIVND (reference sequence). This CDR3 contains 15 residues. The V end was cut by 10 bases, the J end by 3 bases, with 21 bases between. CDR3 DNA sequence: TGTGCCACTCCCGGAGGGGAAGGGGAGGACTATGGCTACACCTTC. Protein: CATPGGEGEDYGYTF.

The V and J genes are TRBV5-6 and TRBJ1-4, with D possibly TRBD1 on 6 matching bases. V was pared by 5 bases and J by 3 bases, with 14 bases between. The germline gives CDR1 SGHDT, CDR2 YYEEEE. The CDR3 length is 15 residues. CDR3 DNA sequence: TGTGCCAGCAGTTATTACAGGGCGGCTAATGAAAAACTGTTTTTT. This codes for CASSYYRAANEKLFF. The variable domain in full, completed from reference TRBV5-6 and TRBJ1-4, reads DAGVTQSPTHLIKTRGQQVTLRCSPKSGHDTVSWYQQALGQGPQFIFQYYEEEERQRGNFPDRFSGHQFPNYSSELNVNALLLGDSALYLCASSYYRAANEKLFFGSGTQLSVL.

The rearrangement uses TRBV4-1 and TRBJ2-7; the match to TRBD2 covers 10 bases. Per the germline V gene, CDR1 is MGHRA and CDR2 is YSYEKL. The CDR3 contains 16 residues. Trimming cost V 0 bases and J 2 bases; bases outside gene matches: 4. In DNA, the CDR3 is TGCGCCAGCAGCCAAGATTATACTAGCGGGACCTACGAGCAGTACTTC. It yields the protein CASSQDYTSGTYEQYF.

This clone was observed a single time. Here the CDR3 reads CASSPAGETGIPNEQFF. The CDR3 DNA reads TGTGCCAGCAGTCCAGCGGGAGAGACAGGGATCCCCAATGAGCAGTTCTTC. The chain is built from TRBV27 and TRBJ2-1, with D possibly being TRBD2 (8 bases). The CDR3 has 17 amino acids. Germline V gene lookup returns CDR1 MNHEY and CDR2 SMNVEV (reference sequence). The V and J ends lost 5 bases and 6 bases respectively, with 23 bases between them.

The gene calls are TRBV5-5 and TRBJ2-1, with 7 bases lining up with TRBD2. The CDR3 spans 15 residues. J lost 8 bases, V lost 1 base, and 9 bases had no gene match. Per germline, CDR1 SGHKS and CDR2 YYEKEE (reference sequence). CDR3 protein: CASSLWEGDSDEQFF. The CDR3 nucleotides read TGTGCCAGCAGCTTGTGGGAGGGAGACAGTGATGAGCAGTTCTTC.

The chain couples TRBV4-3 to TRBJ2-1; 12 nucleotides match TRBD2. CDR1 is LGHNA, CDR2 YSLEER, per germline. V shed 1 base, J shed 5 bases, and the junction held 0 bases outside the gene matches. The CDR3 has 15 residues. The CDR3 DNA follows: TGCGCCAGCAGCCAAGGACTAGCGGGGGACAATGAGCAGTTCTTC. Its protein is CASSQGLAGDNEQFF.

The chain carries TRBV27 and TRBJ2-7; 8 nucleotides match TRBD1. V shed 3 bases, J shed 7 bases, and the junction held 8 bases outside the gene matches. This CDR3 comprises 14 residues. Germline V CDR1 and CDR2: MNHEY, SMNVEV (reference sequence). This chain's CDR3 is CASSFPGQADEQYF. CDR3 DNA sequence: TGTGCCAGCAGTTTTCCGGGACAGGCAGATGAGCAGTACTTC.

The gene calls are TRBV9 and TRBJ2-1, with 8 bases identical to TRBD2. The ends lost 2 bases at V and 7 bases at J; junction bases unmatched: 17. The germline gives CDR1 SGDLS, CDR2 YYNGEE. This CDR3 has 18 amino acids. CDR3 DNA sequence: TGTGCCAGCAGCGTGGCGGGCGGGACTAGAGCCGGCATGAATGAGCAGTTCTTC. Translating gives CASSVAGGTRAGMNEQFF.

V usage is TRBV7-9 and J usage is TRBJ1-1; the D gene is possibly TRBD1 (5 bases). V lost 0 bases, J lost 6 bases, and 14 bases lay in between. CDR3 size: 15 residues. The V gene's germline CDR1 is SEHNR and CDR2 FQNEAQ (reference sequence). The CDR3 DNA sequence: TGTGCCAGCAGCTTAGCTCACACCGTAGGGGCTGAAGCTTTCTTT. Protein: CASSLAHTVGAEAFF.

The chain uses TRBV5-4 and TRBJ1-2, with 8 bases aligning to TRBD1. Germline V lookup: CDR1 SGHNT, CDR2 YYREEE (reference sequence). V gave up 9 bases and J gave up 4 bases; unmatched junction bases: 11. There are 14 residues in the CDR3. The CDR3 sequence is CAMITRGRAYGYTF. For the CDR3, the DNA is TGTGCCATGATAACCAGGGGGCGCGCCTATGGCTACACCTTC.

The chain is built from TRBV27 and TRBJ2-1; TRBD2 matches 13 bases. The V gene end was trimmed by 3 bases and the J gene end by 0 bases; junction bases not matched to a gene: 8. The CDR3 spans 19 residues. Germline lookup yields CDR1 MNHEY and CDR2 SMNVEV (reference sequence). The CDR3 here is CASSFYGLAGESSYNEQFF. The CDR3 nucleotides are TGTGCCAGCAGTTTCTATGGACTAGCGGGAGAGAGCTCCTACAATGAGCAGTTCTTC.

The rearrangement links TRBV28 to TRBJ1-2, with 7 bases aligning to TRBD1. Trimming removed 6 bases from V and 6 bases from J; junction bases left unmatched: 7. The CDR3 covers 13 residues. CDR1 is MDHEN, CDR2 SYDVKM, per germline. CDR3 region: CASRPTGSDGYTF. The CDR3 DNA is TGTGCCAGCAGGCCGACAGGGAGCGATGGCTACACCTTC.

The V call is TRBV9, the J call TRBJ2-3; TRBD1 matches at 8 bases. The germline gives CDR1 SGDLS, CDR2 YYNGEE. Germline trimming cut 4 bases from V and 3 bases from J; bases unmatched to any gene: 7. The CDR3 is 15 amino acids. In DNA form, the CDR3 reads TGTGCCAGCAGCTCCCGGACAGGGAATACAGATACGCAGTATTTT. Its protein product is CASSSRTGNTDTQYF.

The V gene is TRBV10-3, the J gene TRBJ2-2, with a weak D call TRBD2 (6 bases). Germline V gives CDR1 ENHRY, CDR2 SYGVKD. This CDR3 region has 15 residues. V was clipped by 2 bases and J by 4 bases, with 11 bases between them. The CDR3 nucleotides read TGTGCCATCAGTGAGGGGGCGGGACGCACCGGGGAGCTGTTTTTT. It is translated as CAISEGAGRTGELFF.

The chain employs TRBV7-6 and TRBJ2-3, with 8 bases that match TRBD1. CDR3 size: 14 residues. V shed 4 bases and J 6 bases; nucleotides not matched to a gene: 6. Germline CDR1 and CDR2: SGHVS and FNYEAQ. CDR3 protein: CASSSQGVVDTQYF. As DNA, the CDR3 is TGTGCCAGCAGCTCACAGGGGGTTGTGGATACGCAGTATTTT.

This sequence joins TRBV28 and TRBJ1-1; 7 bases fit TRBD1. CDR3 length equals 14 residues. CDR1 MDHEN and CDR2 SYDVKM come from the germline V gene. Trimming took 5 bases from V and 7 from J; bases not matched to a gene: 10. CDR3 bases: TGTGCCAGCAGTCTTGGACAGGCTAATGGTGAAGCTTTCTTT. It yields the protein CASSLGQANGEAFF.

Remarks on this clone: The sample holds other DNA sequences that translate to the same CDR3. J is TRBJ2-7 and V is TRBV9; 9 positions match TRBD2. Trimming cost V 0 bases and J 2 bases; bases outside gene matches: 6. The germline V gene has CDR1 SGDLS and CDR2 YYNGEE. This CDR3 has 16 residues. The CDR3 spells CASSVAPGGRAYEQYF. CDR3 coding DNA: TGTGCCAGCAGCGTAGCACCGGGCGGGAGGGCCTACGAGCAGTACTTC.

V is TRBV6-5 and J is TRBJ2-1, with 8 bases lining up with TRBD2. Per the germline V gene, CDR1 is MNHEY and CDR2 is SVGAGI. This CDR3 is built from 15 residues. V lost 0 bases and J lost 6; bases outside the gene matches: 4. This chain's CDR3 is CASSYSREVINEQFF. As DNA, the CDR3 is TGTGCCAGCAGTTACTCGCGGGAGGTCATCAATGAGCAGTTCTTC.

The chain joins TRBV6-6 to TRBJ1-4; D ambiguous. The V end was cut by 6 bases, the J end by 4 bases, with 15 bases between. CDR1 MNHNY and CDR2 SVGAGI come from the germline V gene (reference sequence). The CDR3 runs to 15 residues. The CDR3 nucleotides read TGTGCCAGCAGAATTACATCAGGAAATAATGAAAAACTGTTTTTT. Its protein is CASRITSGNNEKLFF.

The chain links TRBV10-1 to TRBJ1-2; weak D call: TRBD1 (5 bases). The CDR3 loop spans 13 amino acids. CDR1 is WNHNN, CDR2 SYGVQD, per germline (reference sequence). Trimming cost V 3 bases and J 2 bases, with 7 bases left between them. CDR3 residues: CASSEGANYGYTF. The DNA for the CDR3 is TGCGCCAGCAGTGAAGGGGCGAACTATGGCTACACCTTC.

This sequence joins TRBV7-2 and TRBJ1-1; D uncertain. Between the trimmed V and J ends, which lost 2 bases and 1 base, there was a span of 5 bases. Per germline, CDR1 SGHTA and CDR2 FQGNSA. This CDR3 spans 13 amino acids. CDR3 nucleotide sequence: TGTGCCAGCAGCTTACACAAGAACACTGAAGCTTTCTTT. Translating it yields CASSLHKNTEAFF. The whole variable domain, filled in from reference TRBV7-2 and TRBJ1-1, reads GAGVSQSPSNKVTEKGKDVELRCDPISGHTALYWYRQSLGQGLEFLIYFQGNSAPDKSGLPSDRFSAERTGGSVSTLTIQRTQQEDSAVYLCASSLHKNTEAFFGQGTRLTVV.

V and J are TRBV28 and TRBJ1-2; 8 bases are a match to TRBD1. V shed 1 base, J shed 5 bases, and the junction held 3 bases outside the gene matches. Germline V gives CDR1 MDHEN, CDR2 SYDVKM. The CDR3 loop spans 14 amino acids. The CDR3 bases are TGTGCCAGCAGTTTATCCACAGGGGGTTATGGCTACACCTTC. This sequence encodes CASSLSTGGYGYTF.

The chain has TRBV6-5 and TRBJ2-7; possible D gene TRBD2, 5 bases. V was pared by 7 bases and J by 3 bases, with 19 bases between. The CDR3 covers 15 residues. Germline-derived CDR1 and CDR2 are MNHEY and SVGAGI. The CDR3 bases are TGTGCCAGCACCCCCAACGGGGTTGGGTACTACGAGCAGTACTTC. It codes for CASTPNGVGYYEQYF.

This CDR3 reads CATRPTLAGGTYEQYF. CDR3 coding DNA: TGTGCCACGCGCCCTACGCTAGCGGGCGGGACCTACGAGCAGTACTTC. The rearrangement links TRBV10-3 to TRBJ2-7; 8 nucleotides align to TRBD2. The ends lost 10 bases at V and 2 bases at J; junction bases unmatched: 16. CDR1 is ENHRY, CDR2 SYGVKD, per germline. This CDR3 contains 16 residues.

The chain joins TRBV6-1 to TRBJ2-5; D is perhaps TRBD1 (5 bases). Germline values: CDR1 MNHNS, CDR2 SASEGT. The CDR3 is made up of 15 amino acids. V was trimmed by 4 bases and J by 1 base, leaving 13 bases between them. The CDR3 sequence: CASSGTDSFQETQYF. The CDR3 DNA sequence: TGTGCCAGCAGTGGAACTGACAGTTTCCAAGAGACCCAGTACTTC.

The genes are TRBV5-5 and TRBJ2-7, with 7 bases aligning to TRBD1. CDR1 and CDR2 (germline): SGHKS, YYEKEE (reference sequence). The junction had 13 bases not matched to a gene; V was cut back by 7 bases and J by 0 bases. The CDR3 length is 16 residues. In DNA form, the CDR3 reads TGTGCCAGCGGATTATCCTGGGACAGTAGCTCCTACGAGCAGTACTTC. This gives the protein CASGLSWDSSSYEQYF. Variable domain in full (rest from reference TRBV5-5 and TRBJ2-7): DAGVTQSPTHLIKTRGQQVTLRCSPISGHKSVSWYQQVLGQGPQFIFQYYEKEERGRGNFPDRFSARQFPNYSSELNVNALLLGDSALYLCASGLSWDSSSYEQYFGPGTRLTVT.

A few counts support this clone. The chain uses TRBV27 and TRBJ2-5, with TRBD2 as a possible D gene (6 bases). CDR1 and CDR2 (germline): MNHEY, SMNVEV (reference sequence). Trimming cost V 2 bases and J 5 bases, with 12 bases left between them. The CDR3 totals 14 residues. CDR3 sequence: CASSLIRGGETQYF. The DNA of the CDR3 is TGTGCCAGCAGTTTAATACGGGGAGGTGAGACCCAGTACTTC.

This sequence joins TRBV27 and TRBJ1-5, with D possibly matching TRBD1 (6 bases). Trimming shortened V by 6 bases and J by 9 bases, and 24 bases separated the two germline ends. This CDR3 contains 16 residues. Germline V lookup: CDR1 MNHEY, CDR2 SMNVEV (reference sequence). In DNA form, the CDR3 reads TGTGCCAGCAGGTCCCCGGGACCCACGGGGGGCGGGCCCCAGCATTTT. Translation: CASRSPGPTGGGPQHF.

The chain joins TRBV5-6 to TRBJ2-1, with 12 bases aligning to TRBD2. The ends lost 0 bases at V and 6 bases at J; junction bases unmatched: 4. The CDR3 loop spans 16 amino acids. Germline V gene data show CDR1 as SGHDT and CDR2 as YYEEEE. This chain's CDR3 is CASSLERLAGVNEQFF. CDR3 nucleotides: TGTGCCAGCAGCTTGGAAAGACTAGCGGGGGTCAATGAGCAGTTCTTC. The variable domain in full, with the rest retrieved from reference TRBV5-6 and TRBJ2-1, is DAGVTQSPTHLIKTRGQQVTLRCSPKSGHDTVSWYQQALGQGPQFIFQYYEEEERQRGNFPDRFSGHQFPNYSSELNVNALLLGDSALYLCASSLERLAGVNEQFFGPGTRLTVL.

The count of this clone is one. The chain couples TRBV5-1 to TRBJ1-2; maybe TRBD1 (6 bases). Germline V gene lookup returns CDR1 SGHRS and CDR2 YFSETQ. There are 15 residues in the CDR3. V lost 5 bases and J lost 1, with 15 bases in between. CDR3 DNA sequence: TGCGCCAGCAGGGCTGGACAGCTCGATAACTATGGCTACACCTTC. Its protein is CASRAGQLDNYGYTF. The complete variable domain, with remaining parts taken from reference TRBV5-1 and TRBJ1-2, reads KAGVTQTPRYLIKTRGQQVTLSCSPISGHRSVSWYQQTPGQGLQFLFEYFSETQRNKGNFPGRFSGRQFSNSRSEMNVSTLELGDSALYLCASRAGQLDNYGYTFGSGTRLTVV.